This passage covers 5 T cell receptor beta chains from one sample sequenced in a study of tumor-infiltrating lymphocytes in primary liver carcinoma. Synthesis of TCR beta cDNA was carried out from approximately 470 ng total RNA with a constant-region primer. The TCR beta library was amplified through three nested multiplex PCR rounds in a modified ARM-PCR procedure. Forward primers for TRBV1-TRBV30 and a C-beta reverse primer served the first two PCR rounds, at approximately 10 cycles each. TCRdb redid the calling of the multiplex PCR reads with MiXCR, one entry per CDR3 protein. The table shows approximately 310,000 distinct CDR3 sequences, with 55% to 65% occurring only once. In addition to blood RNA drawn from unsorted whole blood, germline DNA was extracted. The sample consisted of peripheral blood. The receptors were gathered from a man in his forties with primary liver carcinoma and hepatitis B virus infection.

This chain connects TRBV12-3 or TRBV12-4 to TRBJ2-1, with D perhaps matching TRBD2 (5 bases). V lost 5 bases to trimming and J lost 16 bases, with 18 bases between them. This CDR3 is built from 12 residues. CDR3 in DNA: TGTGCCAGCAGTGCTGGACTCGCCAATCGCTTCTTC. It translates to CASSAGLANRFF.

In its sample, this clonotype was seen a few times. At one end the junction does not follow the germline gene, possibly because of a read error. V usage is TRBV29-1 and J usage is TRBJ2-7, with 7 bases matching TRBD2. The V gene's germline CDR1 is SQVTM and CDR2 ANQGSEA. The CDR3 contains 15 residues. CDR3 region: CSIPVTKGGSYKQYF. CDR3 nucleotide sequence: TGCAGCATTCCCGTCACTAAGGGAGGGAGCTACAAGCAGTACTTC.

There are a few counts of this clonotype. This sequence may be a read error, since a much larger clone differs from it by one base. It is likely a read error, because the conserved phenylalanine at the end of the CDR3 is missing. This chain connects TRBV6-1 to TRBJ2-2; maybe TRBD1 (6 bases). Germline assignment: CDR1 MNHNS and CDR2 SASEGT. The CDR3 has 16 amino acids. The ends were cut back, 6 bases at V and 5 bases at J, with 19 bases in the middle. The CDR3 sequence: CASRPREGQTTGELFS. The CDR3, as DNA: TGTGCCAGCAGGCCCCGCGAAGGACAGACGACCGGGGAGCTGTTTTCT.

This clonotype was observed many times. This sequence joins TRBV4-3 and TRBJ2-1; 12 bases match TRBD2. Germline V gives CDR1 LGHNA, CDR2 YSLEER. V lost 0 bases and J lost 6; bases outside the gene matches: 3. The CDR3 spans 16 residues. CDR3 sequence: CASSQDRLAGVNEQFF. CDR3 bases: TGCGCCAGCAGCCAAGACCGACTAGCGGGAGTCAATGAGCAGTTCTTC.

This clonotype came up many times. CDR3 loop: CASSADRGKETQYF. The CDR3 DNA is TGTGCCAGCAGTGCAGACAGGGGCAAGGAGACCCAGTACTTC. V is TRBV6-1 and J is TRBJ2-5; 8 bases map to TRBD1. This CDR3 contains 14 residues. Germline lookup yields CDR1 MNHNS and CDR2 SASEGT. J lost 5 bases, V lost 4 bases, and 6 bases had no gene match.